The present T cell receptor (beta chain) was sequenced within a study of blood T cell repertoires in COVID-19. In the study overall: Some COVID-19 samples were acute and others convalescent; all came from the United States, Italy and Spain. T cells, B-cell-depleted T cells, or PBMCs provided the cDNA or gDNA that served as material.

Data came from immunoSEQ multiplex PCR; TCRdb stores just in-frame clones and leaves some out. The sample consists of 260,000 or so clones, approximately 81% of them appearing once. Participants spanned ages roughly 18 to 90 years and resided in over 20 US areas. Each recovered donor of Cohort 3 presented with two negative PCRs, clearance, or symptom resolution. The clonotype was recovered from a woman aged 45-59 years who had recovered from COVID-19. The sequencing sample was made of PBMCs or T cells enriched from blood (not recorded which).

CDR3 amino acids: CASSLQGMGTEAFF. Here the CDR3 DNA reads TGCGCCAGCAGCTTACAGGGGATGGGTACTGAAGCTTTCTTT. The rearrangement uses TRBV5-1 and TRBJ1-1; 7 bases are a match to TRBD1. The V gene's germline CDR1 is SGHRS and CDR2 YFSETQ. This CDR3 has 14 residues. The V and J ends lost 2 bases and 5 bases, in that order; junction bases with no gene match: 6. The variable domain in full, completed from reference TRBV5-1 and TRBJ1-1, reads KAGVTQTPRYLIKTRGQQVTLSCSPISGHRSVSWYQQTPGQGLQFLFEYFSETQRNKGNFPGRFSGRQFSNSRSEMNVSTLELGDSALYLCASSLQGMGTEAFFGQGTRLTVV.